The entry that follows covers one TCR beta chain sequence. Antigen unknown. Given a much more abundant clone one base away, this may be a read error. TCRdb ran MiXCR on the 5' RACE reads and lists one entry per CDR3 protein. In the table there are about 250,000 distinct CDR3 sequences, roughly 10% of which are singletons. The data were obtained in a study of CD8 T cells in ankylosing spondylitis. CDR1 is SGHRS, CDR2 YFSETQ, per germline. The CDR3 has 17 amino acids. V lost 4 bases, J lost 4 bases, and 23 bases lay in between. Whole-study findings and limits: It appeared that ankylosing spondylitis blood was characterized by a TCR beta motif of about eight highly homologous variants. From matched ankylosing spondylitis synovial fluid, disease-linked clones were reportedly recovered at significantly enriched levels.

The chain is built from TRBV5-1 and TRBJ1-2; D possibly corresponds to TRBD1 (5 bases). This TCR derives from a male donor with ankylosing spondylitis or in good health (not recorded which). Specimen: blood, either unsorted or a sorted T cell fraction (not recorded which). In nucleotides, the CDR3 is TGCGCCAGCAGCACCCACATGAGGGGCGCATCATCCTATGGCTACACCTTC. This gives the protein CASSTHMRGASSYGYTF.